The source of this T cell receptor (beta chain) is a study of cytomegalovirus exposure and HLA in healthy donors. Germline values: CDR1 LGHNA, CDR2 YNFKEQ. The CDR3 is made up of 15 amino acids. V was cut by 0 bases and J by 1 base, with 10 bases left in between. The PCR contained 60 Vbeta and 13 Jbeta primers. Using immunoSEQ multiplex PCR, the repertoire was profiled, and TCRdb retains in-frame clones only, with some absent. Among some 110,000 clones, 71% were seen once, and the ten largest hold 2.8%. This clone was seen a few times. This receptor was taken from a female donor in good health and CMV-seronegative. The sequenced sample consisted of PBMCs. J is TRBJ2-7 and V is TRBV4-2, with a possible D match to TRBD1 (6 bases). The CDR3 coding sequence is TGTGCCAGCAGCCAAGATACAGGACAGTCCTACGAGCAGTACTTC. Its translation is CASSQDTGQSYEQYF.